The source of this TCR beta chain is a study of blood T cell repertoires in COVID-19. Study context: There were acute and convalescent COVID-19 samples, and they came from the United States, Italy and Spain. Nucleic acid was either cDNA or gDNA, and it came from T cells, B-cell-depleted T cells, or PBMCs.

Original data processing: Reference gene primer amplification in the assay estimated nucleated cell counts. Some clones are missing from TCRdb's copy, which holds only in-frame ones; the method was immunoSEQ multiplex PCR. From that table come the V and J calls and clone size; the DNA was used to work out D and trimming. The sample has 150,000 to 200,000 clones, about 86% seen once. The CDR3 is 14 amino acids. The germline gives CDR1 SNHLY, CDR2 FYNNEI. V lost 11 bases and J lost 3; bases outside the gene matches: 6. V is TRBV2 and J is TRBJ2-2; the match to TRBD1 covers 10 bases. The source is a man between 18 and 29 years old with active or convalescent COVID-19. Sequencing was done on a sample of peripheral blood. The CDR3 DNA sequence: TGTGCCGGGACAGGGGTTGTGGACACCGGGGAGCTGTTTTTT. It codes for CAGTGVVDTGELFF.